The 26 T cell receptor beta chains below all came from one sample that was sequenced in a study of T cell changes during pregnancy in multiple sclerosis. Produced via immunoSEQ multiplex PCR; TCRdb's table is partial and in-frame only. The profile covers just under 65,000 clones, with 96% appearing a single time and 2.5% taken by the ten largest. This sample comprised CD8+ T cells from peripheral blood mononuclear cells, obtained after pregnancy. These TCRs come from a female donor with multiple sclerosis, enrolled in a pregnancy study.

The V and J genes are TRBV5-5 and TRBJ2-7; a possible D gene is TRBD1 (5 bases). Trimming removed 2 bases at V and 5 bases at J, with 11 bases between. CDR1 is SGHKS and CDR2 is YYEKEE in the germline V gene (reference sequence). The CDR3 runs to 13 residues. The CDR3 DNA reads TGTGCCAGCAGCTTCGACAGTGTCAACGAGCAGTACTTC. It yields the protein CASSFDSVNEQYF.

This rearrangement joins TRBV19 to TRBJ2-7, with a weak D call TRBD2 (5 bases). This CDR3 is built from 14 residues. The V end was cut by 3 bases, the J end by 7 bases, with 16 bases between. Germline CDR1 is LNHDA and CDR2 is SQIVND (reference sequence). The DNA of the CDR3 is TGTGCCAGTAGTATGGGTCAGGTATCGGGGGAGCAGTACTTC. Translated, it gives CASSMGQVSGEQYF.

The chain joins TRBV10-2 to TRBJ2-7; the match to TRBD1 covers 7 bases. The length of the CDR3 is 14 residues. V trimming: 7 bases; J trimming: 0 bases; junction bases outside the gene matches: 6. Germline CDR1 and CDR2: WSHSY and SAAADI. The CDR3 nucleotides are TGCGCCAGCAATCGAGGGACAGACTCCTACGAGCAGTACTTC. This gives the protein CASNRGTDSYEQYF.

The chain employs TRBV7-8 and TRBJ1-6, with 8 bases lining up with TRBD1. The CDR3 runs to 15 residues. V trimming: 0 bases; J trimming: 9 bases; junction bases outside the gene matches: 4. The germline gives CDR1 SGHVS, CDR2 FQNEAQ. The CDR3 here is CASSLAVQGGSPLHF. The CDR3 DNA sequence: TGTGCCAGCAGCTTAGCGGTACAGGGGGGTTCACCCCTCCACTTT.

The J gene is TRBJ2-7, the V gene TRBV28, with D tentatively TRBD2 (5 bases). CDR1 is MDHEN, CDR2 SYDVKM, per germline. V lost 6 bases, J lost 6 bases, and 9 bases lay in between. The CDR3 is 11 amino acids. The CDR3 region is CASSPSLEQYF. CDR3 bases: TGTGCCAGCAGCCCTAGCCTCGAGCAGTACTTC. The complete variable domain, with remaining parts taken from reference TRBV28 and TRBJ2-7, reads DVKVTQSSRYLVKRTGEKVFLECVQDMDHENMFWYRQDPGLGLRLIYFSYDVKMKEKGDIPEGYSVSREKKERFSLILESASTNQTSMYLCASSPSLEQYFGPGTRLTVT.

The chain links TRBV5-1 to TRBJ2-1; 7 nucleotides agree with TRBD2. The V segment lost 0 bases and the J segment 3 bases; nucleotides outside the gene matches: 3. The CDR3 loop spans 15 amino acids. Germline V CDR1 and CDR2: SGHRS, YFSETQ. CDR3 region: CASSLEGTNYNEQFF. The CDR3, as DNA: TGCGCCAGCAGCTTGGAGGGGACTAACTACAATGAGCAGTTCTTC.

The gene calls are TRBV5-1 and TRBJ1-2, with 9 bases lining up with TRBD1. V shed 4 bases, J shed 4 bases, and the junction held 5 bases outside the gene matches. The CDR3 runs 14 residues. Germline V gene lookup returns CDR1 SGHRS and CDR2 YFSETQ. The DNA of the CDR3 is TGCGCCAGCAGCCCTCCGGGACAGGGCTATGGCTACACCTTC. Translated: CASSPPGQGYGYTF.

This chain links TRBV9 with TRBJ1-5; the match to TRBD1 covers 7 bases. The V and J ends lost 0 bases and 1 base, in that order; junction bases with no gene match: 1. Per the germline V gene, CDR1 is SGDLS and CDR2 is YYNGEE. This CDR3 comprises 15 residues. The CDR3 here is CASSVGGQSNQPQHF. The CDR3, as DNA: TGTGCCAGCAGCGTAGGGGGACAGAGCAATCAGCCCCAGCATTTT. Together with reference TRBV9 and TRBJ1-5, the CDR3 gives the full variable domain: DSGVTQTPKHLITATGQRVTLRCSPRSGDLSVYWYQQSLDQGLQFLIQYYNGEERAKGNILERFSAQQFPDLHSELNLSSLELGDSALYFCASSVGGQSNQPQHFGDGTRLSIL.

The chain joins TRBV28 to TRBJ1-4, with 10 bases lining up with TRBD1. The germline V gene encodes CDR1 MDHEN and CDR2 SYDVKM. After removal of 1 base from V and 8 bases from J, the junction contained 10 bases not matched to a gene. This CDR3 has 17 residues. The CDR3 nucleotides read TGTGCCAGCAGTTTATCCGACAGGGGGCGCGGAGACGAAAAACTGTTTTTT. This encodes CASSLSDRGRGDEKLFF.

This clone appeared a single time. The CDR3 here is CASSLGTGYEQYF. CDR3 nucleotide sequence: TGTGCCAGCAGCTTGGGGACAGGCTACGAGCAGTACTTC. The rearrangement joins TRBV5-6 to TRBJ2-7, with 7 bases lining up with TRBD1. J gave up 3 bases and V 0 bases, and 0 bases lay outside the gene matches. The CDR3 covers 13 residues. Germline V CDR1 and CDR2: SGHDT, YYEEEE.

The chain couples TRBV19 to TRBJ2-2, with 8 bases that match TRBD2. This CDR3 contains 17 residues. Per germline, CDR1 LNHDA and CDR2 SQIVND (reference sequence). V lost 7 bases and J lost 2; bases outside the gene matches: 12. The chain's CDR3 is CASIPREAGDNTGELFF. The CDR3 region has the DNA TGTGCCAGTATCCCCCGAGAAGCGGGAGATAACACCGGGGAGCTGTTTTTT.

The genes are TRBV27 and TRBJ2-7; 12 nucleotides match TRBD1. Unmatched junction bases numbered 16, after V lost 5 bases and J lost 2 bases. The germline gives CDR1 MNHEY, CDR2 SMNVEV (reference sequence). The CDR3 covers 19 residues. CDR3 region: CASSPGTGGWREPTYEQYF. The CDR3 DNA follows: TGTGCCAGCAGTCCCGGGACAGGGGGCTGGCGGGAGCCGACCTACGAGCAGTACTTC.

This chain links TRBV18 with TRBJ2-1, with D maybe TRBD1 (6 bases). Trimming took off 0 bases at V and 8 bases at J, with 20 bases between the two ends. Germline V gives CDR1 KGHSH, CDR2 LQKENI. The CDR3 sequence is 17 residues long. This CDR3 is CASSPPSLAGDRHEQFF. The DNA of the CDR3 is TGTGCCAGCTCACCACCGAGCCTAGCAGGGGATCGCCATGAGCAGTTCTTC.

The chain combines TRBV5-4 with TRBJ2-5, with D tentatively TRBD2 (5 bases). The CDR3 contains 14 residues. CDR1 and CDR2 from the germline V gene are SGHNT and YYREEE (reference sequence). V was trimmed by 7 bases and J by 4 bases, leaving 17 bases between them. The CDR3 DNA follows: TGTGCCAGCGCGGACCCGGGGAGACGAGAGACCCAGTACTTC. Its translation: CASADPGRRETQYF.

The chain joins TRBV28 to TRBJ2-7; D is ambiguous. The V and J ends lost 3 bases and 5 bases respectively, with 11 bases between them. Germline values: CDR1 MDHEN, CDR2 SYDVKM. This CDR3 region has 13 residues. Here the CDR3 DNA reads TGTGCCAGCAGTTTCTCGATGAGGAACGAGCAGTACTTC. Protein: CASSFSMRNEQYF.

This chain uses TRBV6-6 with TRBJ2-7; 7 nucleotides agree with TRBD1. Germline V gene lookup returns CDR1 MNHNY and CDR2 SVGAGI (reference sequence). The CDR3 has 15 amino acids. The ends lost 5 bases at V and 3 bases at J; junction bases unmatched: 10. The CDR3, as DNA: TGTGCCAGCAGTCACATACGACAGGGAGTCTACGAGCAGTACTTC. Encoded protein: CASSHIRQGVYEQYF.

The chain employs TRBV29-1 and TRBJ2-1, with 13 bases that match TRBD2. Germline trimming cut 4 bases from V and 15 bases from J; bases unmatched to any gene: 9. Germline-derived CDR1 and CDR2 are SQVTM and ANQGSEA. The CDR3 totals 13 residues. The DNA for the CDR3 is TGCAGCGTTGGACTAGCGGGAGGTGGGGGCCTGTTCTTC. Protein product: CSVGLAGGGGLFF.

The gene calls are TRBV19 and TRBJ2-7; tentatively, D is TRBD1 (5 bases). From germline, CDR1 is LNHDA and CDR2 SQIVND (reference sequence). This CDR3 is 13 amino acids long. V lost 0 bases and J 3 bases, leaving 6 bases between the germline ends. CDR3 region: CASSIDQGYEQYF. The CDR3 DNA reads as TGTGCCAGTAGTATAGATCAGGGCTACGAGCAGTACTTC.

This rearrangement joins TRBV28 to TRBJ2-3; 7 bases fit TRBD1. Trimming at V came to 6 bases and at J to 3 bases, leaving 6 bases not matched to a gene. The CDR3 is 14 residues long. In germline, CDR1 is MDHEN, CDR2 SYDVKM. For the CDR3, the DNA is TGTGCCAGCAGCGACAGGGCGAGGACAGATACGCAGTATTTT. Its protein product is CASSDRARTDTQYF.

The gene calls are TRBV5-6 and TRBJ2-7, with D possibly TRBD2 on 6 matching bases. V was shortened by 4 bases and J by 3 bases, with 14 bases between the two germline ends. In germline, CDR1 is SGHDT, CDR2 YYEEEE. The CDR3 loop spans 14 amino acids. CDR3 in amino acids: CASSMTSWGYEQYF. The CDR3 region has the DNA TGTGCCAGCAGCATGACTAGTTGGGGCTACGAGCAGTACTTC.

The chain uses TRBV27 and TRBJ2-7, with 10 positions matching TRBD2. J gave up 3 bases and V 0 bases, and 5 bases lay outside the gene matches. From germline, CDR1 is MNHEY and CDR2 SMNVEV (reference sequence). CDR3 size: 16 residues. CDR3 nucleotides: TGTGCCAGCAGTTTATCAGGACTAGCGGCAATCTACGAGCAGTACTTC. This encodes CASSLSGLAAIYEQYF.

The chain is built from TRBV2 and TRBJ2-7, with D perhaps TRBD2 (5 bases). V was shortened by 10 bases and J by 2 bases, with 15 bases between the two germline ends. Per the germline V gene, CDR1 is SNHLY and CDR2 is FYNNEI. The length of the CDR3 is 13 residues. This CDR3 is CATQRGRAYEQYF. In nucleotides, the CDR3 is TGTGCCACTCAGAGAGGGCGGGCCTACGAGCAGTACTTC.

This chain links TRBV7-9 with TRBJ1-4; a possible D gene is TRBD1 (6 bases). V was clipped by 5 bases and J by 3 bases, with 13 bases between them. The length of the CDR3 is 15 residues. The germline CDR1 and CDR2 sequences are SEHNR and FQNEAQ (reference sequence). CDR3 bases: TGTGCCAGCAGCCCCACAGGGCTGGCTAATGAAAAACTGTTTTTT. Translation gives CASSPTGLANEKLFF.

The genes are TRBV7-2 and TRBJ2-7, with 10 bases lining up with TRBD1. V trimming: 6 bases; J trimming: 6 bases; junction bases outside the gene matches: 11. The CDR3 consists of 15 residues. Germline V CDR1 and CDR2: SGHTA, FQGNSA. The CDR3 bases are TGTGCCAGCAGACCCTCCGCCGGGACAGGGGTCGAGCAGTACTTC. Its translation: CASRPSAGTGVEQYF.

The genes are TRBV11-2 and TRBJ2-7; D may be TRBD2 (6 bases). From germline, CDR1 is SGHAT and CDR2 FQNNGV. CDR3 length: 14 residues. The V gene lost 3 bases and the J gene lost 2 bases, with 11 bases spanning the gap. CDR3 in DNA: TGTGCCAGCAGCTTCGGGACGGGGGCCTACGAGCAGTACTTC. It specifies CASSFGTGAYEQYF. Complete variable domain (other parts from reference TRBV11-2 and TRBJ2-7): EAGVAQSPRYKIIEKRQSVAFWCNPISGHATLYWYQQILGQGPKLLIQFQNNGVVDDSQLPKDRFSAERLKGVDSTLKIQPAKLEDSAVYLCASSFGTGAYEQYFGPGTRLTVT.

The CDR3 loop is CASSNRGYTDTQYF. In DNA, the CDR3 is TGTGCCAGCAGCAATAGGGGATACACAGATACGCAGTATTTT. V usage is TRBV11-2 and J usage is TRBJ2-3, with a possible D match to TRBD1 (5 bases). The CDR3 has 14 amino acids. V dropped 5 bases and J dropped 2 bases, with 11 bases sitting between them. Germline CDR1 SGHAT, CDR2 FQNNGV.